This TCR beta chain was recorded in a study of T-cell reconstitution after alpha-beta-depleted transplantation in children (TCRdb year 2016). Study-level background: Using TCR repertoire profiling, the study quantitatively followed how T-cell immune reconstitution unfolded in children after TCRalphabeta/CD19-depleted allogeneic hematopoietic cell transplantation.

This clonotype was observed at least ten times. Its antigen is currently not known. The input lacks base qualities; no much larger clone sits a single base away. Library generation was performed with PCR. TCRdb lists the instrument as Illumina HiSeq 2500. TCR libraries were prepared with molecular barcoding, using unique molecular identifiers to normalize TCRbeta repertoire quantification. Starting from the raw public reads, TCRdb applied fastp trimming at Q25, assembled clones with MiXCR and retained in-frame beta chains. Rows matching on CDR3 protein sequence are summarized as one entry with the most common DNA and genes. The sample has approximately 590,000 distinct CDR3 sequences on record, roughly 10% of them singletons. Less than 4.5% of the sample belongs to the ten largest clones. The junction carries 4 bases between V and J, which are trimmed by 0 bases and 2 bases respectively. The CDR3 runs 13 amino acids, cysteine and phenylalanine included. Just CDR3 DNA is preserved here, 39 bases in frame from base 1.

The sequence is built from TRBV12-3 or TRBV12-4 and TRBJ1-2; no D gene is confidently identified. The sequencing used PBMCs from the stem cell graft donor, collected from the stem cell graft. This receptor was taken from a human donor who donated a stem cell graft to a child with acute myeloid leukemia. The sequence in DNA is TGTGCCAGCAGTTTAGCACTAAACTATGGCTACACCTTC. This encodes CASSLALNYGYTF.